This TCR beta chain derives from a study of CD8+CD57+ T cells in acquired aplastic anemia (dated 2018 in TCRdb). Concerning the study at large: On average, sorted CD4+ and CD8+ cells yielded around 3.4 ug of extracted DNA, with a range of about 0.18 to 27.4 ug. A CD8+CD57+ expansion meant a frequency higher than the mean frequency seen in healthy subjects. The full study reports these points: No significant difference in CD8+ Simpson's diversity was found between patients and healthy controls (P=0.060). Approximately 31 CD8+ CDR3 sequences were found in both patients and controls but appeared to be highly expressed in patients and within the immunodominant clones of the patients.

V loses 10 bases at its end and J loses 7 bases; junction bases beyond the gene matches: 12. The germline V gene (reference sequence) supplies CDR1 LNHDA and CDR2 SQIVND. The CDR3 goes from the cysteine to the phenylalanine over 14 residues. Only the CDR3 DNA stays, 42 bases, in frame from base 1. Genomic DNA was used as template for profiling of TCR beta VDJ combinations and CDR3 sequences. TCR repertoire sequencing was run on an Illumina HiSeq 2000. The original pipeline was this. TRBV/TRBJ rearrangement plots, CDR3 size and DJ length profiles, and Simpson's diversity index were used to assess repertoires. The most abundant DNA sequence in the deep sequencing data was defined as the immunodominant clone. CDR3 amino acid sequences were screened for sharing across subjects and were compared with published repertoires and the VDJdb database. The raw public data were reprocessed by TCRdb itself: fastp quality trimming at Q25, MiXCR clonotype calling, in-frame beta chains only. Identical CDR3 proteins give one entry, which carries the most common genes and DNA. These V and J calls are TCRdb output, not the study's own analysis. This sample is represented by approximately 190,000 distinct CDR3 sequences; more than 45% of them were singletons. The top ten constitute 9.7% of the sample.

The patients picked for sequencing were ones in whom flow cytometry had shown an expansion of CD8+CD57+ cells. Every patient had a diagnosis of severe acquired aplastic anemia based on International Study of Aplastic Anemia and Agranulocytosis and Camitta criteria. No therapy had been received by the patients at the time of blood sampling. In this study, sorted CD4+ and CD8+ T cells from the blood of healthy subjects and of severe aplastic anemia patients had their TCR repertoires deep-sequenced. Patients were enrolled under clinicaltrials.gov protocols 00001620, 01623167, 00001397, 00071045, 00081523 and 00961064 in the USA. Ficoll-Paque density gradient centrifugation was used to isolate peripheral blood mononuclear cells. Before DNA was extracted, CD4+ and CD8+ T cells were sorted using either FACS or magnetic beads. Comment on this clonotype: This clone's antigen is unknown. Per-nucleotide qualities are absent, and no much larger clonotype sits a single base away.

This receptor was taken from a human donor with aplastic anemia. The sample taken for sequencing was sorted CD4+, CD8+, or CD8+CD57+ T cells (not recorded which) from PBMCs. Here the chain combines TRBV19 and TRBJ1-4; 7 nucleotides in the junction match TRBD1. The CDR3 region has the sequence CATRQRGGSEKLFF. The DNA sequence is TGTGCCACCAGACAGCGAGGGGGCAGTGAAAAACTGTTTTTT. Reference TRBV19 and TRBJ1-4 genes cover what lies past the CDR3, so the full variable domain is DGGITQSPKYLFRKEGQNVTLSCEQNLNHDAMYWYRQDPGQGLRLIYYSQIVNDFQKGDIAEGYSVSREKKESFPLTVTSAQKNPTAFYLCATRQRGGSEKLFFGSGTQLSVL.